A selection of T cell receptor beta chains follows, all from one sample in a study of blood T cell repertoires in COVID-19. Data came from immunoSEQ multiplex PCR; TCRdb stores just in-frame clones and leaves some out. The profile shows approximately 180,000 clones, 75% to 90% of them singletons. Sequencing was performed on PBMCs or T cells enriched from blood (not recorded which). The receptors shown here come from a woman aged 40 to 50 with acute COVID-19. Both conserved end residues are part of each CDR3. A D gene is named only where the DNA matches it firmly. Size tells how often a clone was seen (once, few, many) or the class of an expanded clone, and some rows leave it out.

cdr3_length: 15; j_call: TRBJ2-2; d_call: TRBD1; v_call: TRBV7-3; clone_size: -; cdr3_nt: TGTGCCAGCAGCTCGGGACAGACAGACACCGGGGAGCTGTTTTTT; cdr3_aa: CASSSGQTDTGELFF
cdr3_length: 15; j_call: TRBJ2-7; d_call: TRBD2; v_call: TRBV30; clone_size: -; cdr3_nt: TGTGCCTGGGGCAGCGGTAGCGGGGCCTCCTACGAGCAGTACTTC; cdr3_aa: CAWGSGSGASYEQYF
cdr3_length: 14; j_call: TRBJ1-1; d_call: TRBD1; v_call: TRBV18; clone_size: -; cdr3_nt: TGTGCCAGCTCACCCGACAGGGGAAACACTGAAGCTTTCTTT; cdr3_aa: CASSPDRGNTEAFF
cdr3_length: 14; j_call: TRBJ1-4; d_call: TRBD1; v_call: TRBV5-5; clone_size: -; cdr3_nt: TGTGCCAGCAGCTCGACAGGGTATAATGAAAAACTGTTTTTT; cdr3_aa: CASSSTGYNEKLFF
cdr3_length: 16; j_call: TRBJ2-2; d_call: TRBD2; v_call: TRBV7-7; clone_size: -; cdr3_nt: TGTGCTAGCAGCCCTGGGGGACTAGGGGCCACCGGGGAGCTGTTTTTT; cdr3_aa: CASSPGGLGATGELFF
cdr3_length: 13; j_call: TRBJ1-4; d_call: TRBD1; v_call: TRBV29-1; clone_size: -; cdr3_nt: TGCAGCGCCCGGGACAGCCAAGGGGAAAAACTGTTTTTT; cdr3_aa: CSARDSQGEKLFF
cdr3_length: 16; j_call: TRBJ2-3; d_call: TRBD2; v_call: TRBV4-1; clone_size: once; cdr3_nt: TGCGCCAGCAGCCATATACTAGCGGGAGGCACAGATACGCAGTATTTT; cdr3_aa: CASSHILAGGTDTQYF
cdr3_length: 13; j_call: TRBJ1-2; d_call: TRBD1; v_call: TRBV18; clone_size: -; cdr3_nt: TGTGCCAGCTCCCCGGACAGGAACTATGGCTACACCTTC; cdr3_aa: CASSPDRNYGYTF
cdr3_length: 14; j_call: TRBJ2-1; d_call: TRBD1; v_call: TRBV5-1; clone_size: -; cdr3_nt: TGCGCCAGCAGCGCCCAGGGGGCTTACAATGAGCAGTTCTTC; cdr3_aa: CASSAQGAYNEQFF
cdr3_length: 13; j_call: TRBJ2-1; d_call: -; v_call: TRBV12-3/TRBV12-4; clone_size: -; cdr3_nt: TGTGCCAGCAGCTACAGGGACTACAATGAGCAGTTCTTC; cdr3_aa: CASSYRDYNEQFF
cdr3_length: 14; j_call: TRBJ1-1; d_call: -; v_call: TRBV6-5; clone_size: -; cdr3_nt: TGTGCCAGCAGTAGTCGGTATCCGAACACTGAAGCTTTCTTT; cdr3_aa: CASSSRYPNTEAFF
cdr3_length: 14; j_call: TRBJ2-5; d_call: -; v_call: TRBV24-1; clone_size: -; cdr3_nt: TGTGCCACCAGTGATCCCCTCACTAGCGAGACCCAGTACTTC; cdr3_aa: CATSDPLTSETQYF
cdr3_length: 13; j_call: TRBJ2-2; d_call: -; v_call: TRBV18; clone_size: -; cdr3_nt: TGTGCCAGCTCACCAAAGGAGGCCGGGGAGCTGTTTTTT; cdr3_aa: CASSPKEAGELFF
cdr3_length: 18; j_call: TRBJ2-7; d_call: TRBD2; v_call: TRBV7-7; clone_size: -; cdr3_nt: TGTGCTAGCAGCTTAGCAACCGGGACTAGCGGGAGTTTCAACGAGCAGTACTTC; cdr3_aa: CASSLATGTSGSFNEQYF
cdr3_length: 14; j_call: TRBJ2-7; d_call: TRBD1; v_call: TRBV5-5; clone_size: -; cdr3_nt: TGTGCCAGCAGCTTGGTCCAGGGGGCCTACGAGCAGTACTTC; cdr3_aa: CASSLVQGAYEQYF
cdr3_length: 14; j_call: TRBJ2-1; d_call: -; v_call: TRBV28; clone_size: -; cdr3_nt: TGTGCCAGCCACCGGTGGAGCTCCTACAATGAGCAGTTCTTC; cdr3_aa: CASHRWSSYNEQFF
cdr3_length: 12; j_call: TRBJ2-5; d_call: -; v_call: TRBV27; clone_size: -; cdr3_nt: TGTGCCAGCAGTTGGGCCCAAGAGACCCAGTACTTC; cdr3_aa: CASSWAQETQYF
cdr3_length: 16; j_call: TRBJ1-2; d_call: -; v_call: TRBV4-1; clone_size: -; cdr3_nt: TGCGCCAGCAGCCAAGAGGCAGGGGACCTTTACTATGGCTACACCTTC; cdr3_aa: CASSQEAGDLYYGYTF
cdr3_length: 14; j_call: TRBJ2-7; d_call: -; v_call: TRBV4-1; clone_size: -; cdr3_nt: TGCGCCAGCAGCCAAGGTCCGGGCTCCTACGAGCAGTACTTC; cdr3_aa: CASSQGPGSYEQYF
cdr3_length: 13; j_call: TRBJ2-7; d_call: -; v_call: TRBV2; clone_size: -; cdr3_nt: TGTGCCAGCAAGGCGCAGGGGTTGAACGAGCAGTACTTC; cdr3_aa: CASKAQGLNEQYF
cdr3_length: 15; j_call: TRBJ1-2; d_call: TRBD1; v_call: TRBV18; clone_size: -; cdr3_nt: TGTGCCAGCTCACAACCGGGACAGGGCCACTATGGCTACACCTTC; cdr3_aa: CASSQPGQGHYGYTF
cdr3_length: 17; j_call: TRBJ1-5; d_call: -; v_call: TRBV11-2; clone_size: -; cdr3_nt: TGTGCCAGCAGCTCGGGGGGTGGGGTGAATAGCAATCAGCCCCAGCATTTT; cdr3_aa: CASSSGGGVNSNQPQHF
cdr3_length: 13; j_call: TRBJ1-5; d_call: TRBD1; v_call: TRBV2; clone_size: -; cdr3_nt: TGTGCCAGCACCCGAGGGGGCCATCAGCCCCAGCATTTT; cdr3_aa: CASTRGGHQPQHF
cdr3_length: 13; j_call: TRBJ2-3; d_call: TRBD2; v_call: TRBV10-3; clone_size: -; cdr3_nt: TGTGCCACCCAAGCGGGAAGCACAGATACGCAGTATTTT; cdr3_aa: CATQAGSTDTQYF
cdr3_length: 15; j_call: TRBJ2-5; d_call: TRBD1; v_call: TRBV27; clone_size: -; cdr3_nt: TGTGCCAGCAGCTCCGACAGGGGGCGACAAGAGACCCAGTACTTC; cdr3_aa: CASSSDRGRQETQYF
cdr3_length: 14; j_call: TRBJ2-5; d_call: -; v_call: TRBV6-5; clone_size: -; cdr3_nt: TGTGCCGAACAGCGATTCCAACAGGAAGAGACCCAGTACTTC; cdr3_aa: CAEQRFQQEETQYF
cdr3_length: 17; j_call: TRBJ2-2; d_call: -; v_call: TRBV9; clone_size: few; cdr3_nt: TGTGCCAGCAGTCCCCAATATGACAGTATGAACACCGGGGAGCTGTTTTTT; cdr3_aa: CASSPQYDSMNTGELFF
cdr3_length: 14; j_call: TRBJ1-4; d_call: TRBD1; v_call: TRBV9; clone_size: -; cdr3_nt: TGTGCCAGCAGCTGGACAGGCGATAATGAAAAACTGTTTTTT; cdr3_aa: CASSWTGDNEKLFF
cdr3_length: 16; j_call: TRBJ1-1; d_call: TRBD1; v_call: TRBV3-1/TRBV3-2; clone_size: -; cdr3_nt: TGTGCCAGCAGCCGACAACAGGGGGCGCAGAACACTGAAGCTTTCTTT; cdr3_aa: CASSRQQGAQNTEAFF